Listed below are T cell receptor beta chains from one sample, sequenced in a study of T cell responses to AZD1222 COVID-19 vaccine. Measured with immunoSEQ multiplex PCR; TCRdb has only the in-frame clones, and not every one. In the table there are about 57,000 clones, about 85% of which are singletons. The sequencing here drew on peripheral blood, taken on day 0 of AZD1222 vaccination. The receptor source for this set is an adult in good health. Both conserved end residues are part of each CDR3. The D gene is left open where the match is weak. Not every row has a clone size; where given, it reads once, few, many or a size class.

abundance: .
d_gene: .
v_gene: TRBV5-1
j_gene: TRBJ2-7
CDR3nt: TGCGCCAGCAGCTCCAGGCCCACCTACGAGCAGTACTTC
CDR3aa: CASSSRPTYEQYF

abundance: .
d_gene: .
v_gene: TRBV10-3
j_gene: TRBJ2-1
CDR3nt: TGTGCCATCAGTGAGTCGAACACACTAGCACATGAGCAGTTCTTC
CDR3aa: CAISESNTLAHEQFF

abundance: .
d_gene: .
v_gene: TRBV27
j_gene: TRBJ2-7
CDR3nt: TGTGCCAGCAGACCCGGCCCCTCTCTTAGGGAGCAGTACTTC
CDR3aa: CASRPGPSLREQYF

abundance: .
d_gene: TRBD1
v_gene: TRBV30
j_gene: TRBJ1-2
CDR3nt: TGTGCCTGGAGTACCCTAGGACAGGGAACGAACTATGGCTACACCTTC
CDR3aa: CAWSTLGQGTNYGYTF

abundance: .
d_gene: .
v_gene: TRBV3-1/TRBV3-2
j_gene: TRBJ1-5
CDR3nt: TGTGCCAGCAGCCAAGAGAGGGGTCAGCCCCAGCATTTT
CDR3aa: CASSQERGQPQHF

abundance: few
d_gene: .
v_gene: TRBV24-1
j_gene: TRBJ2-2
CDR3nt: TGTGCCACCAGTGATTTGCAGGACGGCACCGGGGAGCTGTTTTTT
CDR3aa: CATSDLQDGTGELFF

abundance: .
d_gene: .
v_gene: TRBV6-5
j_gene: TRBJ1-2
CDR3nt: TGTGCCAGCCTACTGAGAGGGGCAGGGTACGGCTACACCTTC
CDR3aa: CASLLRGAGYGYTF

abundance: .
d_gene: TRBD2
v_gene: TRBV7-6
j_gene: TRBJ2-1
CDR3nt: TGTGCCAGCAGCTTTATCCTCCAATCTAGCGGGGCGACCCGGGATGAGCAGTTCTTC
CDR3aa: CASSFILQSSGATRDEQFF

abundance: .
d_gene: .
v_gene: TRBV6-5
j_gene: TRBJ2-1
CDR3nt: TGTGCCAGCACAAGACAGACTGGGGAGCAGTTCTTC
CDR3aa: CASTRQTGEQFF

abundance: .
d_gene: TRBD2
v_gene: TRBV7-6
j_gene: TRBJ2-1
CDR3nt: TGTGCCAGCAGCTCGCCTAAAACTACTAGCGGGGGGACGAGCTCCTACAATGAGCAGTTCTTC
CDR3aa: CASSSPKTTSGGTSSYNEQFF

abundance: .
d_gene: .
v_gene: TRBV6-4
j_gene: TRBJ2-5
CDR3nt: TGTGCCAGCAGTGACATCAGGGACTGGGGGCCTTTGGCAGGGAACCAAGAGACCCAGTACTTC
CDR3aa: CASSDIRDWGPLAGNQETQYF

abundance: .
d_gene: .
v_gene: TRBV2
j_gene: TRBJ1-5
CDR3nt: TGTGCCAGCAGTGCCACCAGGGTCCAGCCCCAGCATTTT
CDR3aa: CASSATRVQPQHF

abundance: .
d_gene: .
v_gene: TRBV19
j_gene: TRBJ1-1
CDR3nt: TGTGCCAGTAGTATCCGGAGGAGGATGAACACTGAAGCTTTCTTT
CDR3aa: CASSIRRRMNTEAFF

abundance: few
d_gene: TRBD2
v_gene: TRBV19
j_gene: TRBJ2-5
CDR3nt: TGTGCCACCTCCAGGACTAGCGCGGAGACCCAGTACTTC
CDR3aa: CATSRTSAETQYF

abundance: .
d_gene: TRBD2
v_gene: TRBV7-2
j_gene: TRBJ2-7
CDR3nt: TGTGCCAGCAGCCCCCGGGGGACGGGGGGGCTCTCCTACGAGCAGTACTTC
CDR3aa: CASSPRGTGGLSYEQYF

abundance: once
d_gene: .
v_gene: TRBV19
j_gene: TRBJ2-3
CDR3nt: TGTGCCAGTAGTCCGTCCCCCCCAGCAGATACGCAGTATTTT
CDR3aa: CASSPSPPADTQYF

abundance: .
d_gene: .
v_gene: TRBV5-1
j_gene: TRBJ2-2
CDR3nt: TGCGCCAGCGGAGAATCACAGGGGAACACCGGGGAGCTGTTTTTT
CDR3aa: CASGESQGNTGELFF

abundance: once
d_gene: .
v_gene: TRBV30
j_gene: TRBJ1-5
CDR3nt: TGTGCCTGGAGTGTATTTAGGGGTGGGCAGCCCCAGCATTTT
CDR3aa: CAWSVFRGGQPQHF

abundance: few
d_gene: .
v_gene: TRBV7-2
j_gene: TRBJ1-3
CDR3nt: TGTGCCAGCAGCTTATATGGACTACAGGTTCACTCTGGAAACACCATATATTTT
CDR3aa: CASSLYGLQVHSGNTIYF

abundance: .
d_gene: TRBD1
v_gene: TRBV7-9
j_gene: TRBJ2-7
CDR3nt: TGTGCCAGCGACAGGGTTCCCAACGAGCAGTACTTC
CDR3aa: CASDRVPNEQYF

abundance: .
d_gene: TRBD1
v_gene: TRBV11-2
j_gene: TRBJ1-5
CDR3nt: TGTGCCAGCAGCTTAGGTCGGGGACAGGACCTTAGCAATCAGCCCCAGCATTTT
CDR3aa: CASSLGRGQDLSNQPQHF

abundance: .
d_gene: .
v_gene: TRBV7-9
j_gene: TRBJ1-5
CDR3nt: TGTGCCAGCAGCTTAGGAGTTGGGCAGCCCCAGCATTTT
CDR3aa: CASSLGVGQPQHF

abundance: .
d_gene: TRBD1
v_gene: TRBV6-6
j_gene: TRBJ1-2
CDR3nt: TGTGCCAGCAGTTACTCAACAGGGGATGGCTACACCTTC
CDR3aa: CASSYSTGDGYTF

abundance: once
d_gene: .
v_gene: TRBV5-4
j_gene: TRBJ1-1
CDR3nt: TGTGCCAGCAGCTTGACAGGGCGAATGAACACTGAAGCTTTCTTT
CDR3aa: CASSLTGRMNTEAFF

abundance: .
d_gene: .
v_gene: TRBV7-9
j_gene: TRBJ2-1
CDR3nt: TGTGCCAGCAGTCGAGGACTGTCCTACAATGAGCAGTTCTTC
CDR3aa: CASSRGLSYNEQFF

abundance: .
d_gene: .
v_gene: TRBV5-1
j_gene: TRBJ1-2
CDR3nt: TGCGCCAGCAGCTTGACGGGGCAGGGGTATGGCTACACCTTC
CDR3aa: CASSLTGQGYGYTF

abundance: .
d_gene: TRBD2
v_gene: TRBV9
j_gene: TRBJ2-5
CDR3nt: TGTGCCAGCAGCTTAACCCCGGGAGGGGTCCAAGAGACCCAGTACTTC
CDR3aa: CASSLTPGGVQETQYF

abundance: .
d_gene: .
v_gene: TRBV30
j_gene: TRBJ1-5
CDR3nt: TGTGCCTGGAGTGGGGGCCCAAATCAGCCCCAGCATTTT
CDR3aa: CAWSGGPNQPQHF

abundance: .
d_gene: TRBD1
v_gene: TRBV6-5
j_gene: TRBJ2-1
CDR3nt: TGTGCCAGCAGTTACTCCGGGACAGGATACTACAATGAGCAGTTCTTC
CDR3aa: CASSYSGTGYYNEQFF

abundance: .
d_gene: .
v_gene: TRBV3-1/TRBV3-2
j_gene: TRBJ1-1
CDR3nt: TGTGCCAGCAGCCATCGAGGACAGTACACTGAAGCTTTCTTT
CDR3aa: CASSHRGQYTEAFF

abundance: .
d_gene: .
v_gene: TRBV6-5
j_gene: TRBJ2-3
CDR3nt: TGTGCCAGCAGTTACTCCTCGGCAGGTAGCACAGATACGCAGTATTTT
CDR3aa: CASSYSSAGSTDTQYF

abundance: .
d_gene: .
v_gene: TRBV11-2
j_gene: TRBJ1-4
CDR3nt: TGTGCCAGCAGCGGTTATCAGAGAACTAATGAAAAACTGTTTTTT
CDR3aa: CASSGYQRTNEKLFF

abundance: .
d_gene: .
v_gene: TRBV5-1
j_gene: TRBJ2-1
CDR3nt: TGCGCCAGCTCACGGGGCGGGGAGACATACAATGAGCAGTTCTTC
CDR3aa: CASSRGGETYNEQFF

abundance: .
d_gene: .
v_gene: TRBV3-1/TRBV3-2
j_gene: TRBJ1-4
CDR3nt: TGTGCCAGCAGCCAAGAAACCGAAAAACTGTTTTTT
CDR3aa: CASSQETEKLFF

abundance: once
d_gene: TRBD1
v_gene: TRBV5-1
j_gene: TRBJ1-2
CDR3nt: TGCGCCAGCAGCTTGGCAATCGGGACAGTCGTGTTGAACTATGGCTACACCTTC
CDR3aa: CASSLAIGTVVLNYGYTF

abundance: .
d_gene: .
v_gene: TRBV27
j_gene: TRBJ1-2
CDR3nt: TGTGCCAGCAGCCCTGGGGTCCAGCGGACTTTATATGGCTACACCTTC
CDR3aa: CASSPGVQRTLYGYTF

abundance: .
d_gene: TRBD1
v_gene: TRBV24-1
j_gene: TRBJ2-5
CDR3nt: TGTGCCACCAGTGATTCTCAGGGGGACCAAGAGACCCAGTACTTC
CDR3aa: CATSDSQGDQETQYF

abundance: .
d_gene: .
v_gene: TRBV6-5
j_gene: TRBJ1-2
CDR3nt: TGTGCCGCAACCGCTCCCAACTATGGCTACACCTTC
CDR3aa: CAATAPNYGYTF

abundance: few
d_gene: .
v_gene: TRBV7-7
j_gene: TRBJ2-5
CDR3nt: TGTGCTAGCAGCTTAGGAGGGGTCCAAGAGACCCAGTACTTC
CDR3aa: CASSLGGVQETQYF